The entry below gives a single TCR beta chain sequence along with its context. Its antigen is not known. In germline, CDR1 is MGHRA, CDR2 YSYEKL. The CDR3 is made up of 14 amino acids. The V and J ends lost 4 bases and 3 bases respectively, with 13 bases between them. These data originate in a study of OX40 agonist ivuxolimab in advanced cancers. Background on the study: Three patients got partial responses; one had hepatocellular carcinoma and two had cutaneous melanoma. Study-level results: Expanded clones were, on average, more numerous among CD8+ T cells than CD4+.

The table came from immunoSEQ multiplex PCR; TCRdb's copy has only in-frame clones and leaves some out. Found here are under 85,000 clones, around 87% of them singletons; the top ten hold less than 0.25%. The sample was CD4+ or CD8+ T cells sorted from blood, taken in a trial of the OX40 agonist ivuxolimab. This chain links TRBV4-1 with TRBJ2-7, with D possibly TRBD2 on 5 matching bases. This clonotype originated in an adult with an advanced solid tumor such as melanoma, head and neck, liver or kidney cancer. CDR3 in DNA: TGCGCCAGCAGCCCTCTAGGGAGAAACTACGAGCAGTACTTC. This gives the protein CASSPLGRNYEQYF.